This TCR beta chain was found in a study of CD8 T cells in Susac syndrome. Study-level findings and limits: Across the total CD8+ repertoires, roughly 16 Susac-specific public clones were found. The CD8+ TEMRA repertoires yielded five such clones. The study's TCR sequencing and HLA analysis drew on a certain number of individuals. That number was acknowledged as relatively small.

RNA was extracted with the RNeasy kit, and a quantity of about 0.5 to 1 ug was reverse transcribed using random hexamers. Across 54 Vbeta and 13 Jbeta, immunoSEQ multiplex PCR amplified TCR beta CDR3. Via MiXCR, TCRdb re-called the immunoSEQ multiplex PCR reads, giving one row per CDR3 protein. The sample shows over 20,000 distinct CDR3 sequences, 80% to 95% of them seen only once. Worth noting for this clonotype: Its antigen is as yet unknown.

The sequence came from a human donor with Susac syndrome. The sequenced sample was CD8+ T cells from PBMCs.

The CDR3 loop reads CAWTPEDEDQQYF. In DNA, the CDR3 is TGTGCCTGGACCCCGGAGGACGAGGACCAGCAGTACTTC. V is TRBV30 and J is TRBJ2-7; a weak D match, TRBD2 (5 bases). The CDR3 spans 13 residues. The germline V gene has CDR1 GTSNPN and CDR2 SVGIG (reference sequence). Trimming took off 4 bases at V and 8 bases at J, with 18 bases between the two ends.